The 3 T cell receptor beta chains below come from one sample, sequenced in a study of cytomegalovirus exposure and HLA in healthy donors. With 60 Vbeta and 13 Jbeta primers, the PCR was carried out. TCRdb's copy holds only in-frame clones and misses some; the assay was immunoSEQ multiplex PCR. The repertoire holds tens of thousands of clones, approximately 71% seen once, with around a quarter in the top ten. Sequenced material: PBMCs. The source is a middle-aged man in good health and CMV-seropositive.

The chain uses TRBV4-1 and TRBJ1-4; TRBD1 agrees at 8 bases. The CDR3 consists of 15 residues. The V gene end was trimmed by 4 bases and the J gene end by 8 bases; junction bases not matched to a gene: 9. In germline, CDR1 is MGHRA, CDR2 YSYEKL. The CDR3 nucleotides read TGCGCCAGCAGCCGGGAGACAGGGGTCGGGGAAAAACTGTTTTTT. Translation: CASSRETGVGEKLFF.

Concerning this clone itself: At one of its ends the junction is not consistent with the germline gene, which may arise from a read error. CDR3 protein: CASSVIRGGNF. The CDR3 region has the DNA TGTGCCAGCAGTGTTATACGCGGGGGGAATTTT. The V call is TRBV2, the J call TRBJ2-3; 8 bases are a match to TRBD2. From germline, CDR1 is SNHLY and CDR2 FYNNEI. The CDR3 is 11 residues long.

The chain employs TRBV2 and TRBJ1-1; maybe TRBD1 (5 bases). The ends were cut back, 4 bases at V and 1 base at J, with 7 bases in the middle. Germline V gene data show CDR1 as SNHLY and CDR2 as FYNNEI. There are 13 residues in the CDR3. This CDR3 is CASSARGNTEAFF. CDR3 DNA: TGTGCCAGCAGTGCAAGGGGGAACACTGAAGCTTTCTTT.